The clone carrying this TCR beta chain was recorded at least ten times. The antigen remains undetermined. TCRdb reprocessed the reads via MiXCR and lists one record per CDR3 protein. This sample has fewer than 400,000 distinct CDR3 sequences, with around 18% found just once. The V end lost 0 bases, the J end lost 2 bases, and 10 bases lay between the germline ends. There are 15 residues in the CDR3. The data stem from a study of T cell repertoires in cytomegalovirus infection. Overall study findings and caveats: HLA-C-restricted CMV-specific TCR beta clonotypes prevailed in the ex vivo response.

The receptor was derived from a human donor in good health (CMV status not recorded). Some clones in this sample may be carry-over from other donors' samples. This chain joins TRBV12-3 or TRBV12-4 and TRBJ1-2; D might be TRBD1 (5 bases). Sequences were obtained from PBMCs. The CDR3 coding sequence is TGTGCCAGCAGTTTAGCGCTTGGGACCAACTATGGCTACACCTTC. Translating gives CASSLALGTNYGYTF.